This TCR beta chain stems from a study of blood T cell repertoires in COVID-19. Original analysis: Reference gene primer amplification yielded estimated nucleated cell counts. Generated by immunoSEQ multiplex PCR, the TCRdb table keeps only in-frame clones and is missing some. The V and J calls and the clone size are those of that table, but D and trimming were determined from the DNA. Of roughly 110,000 clones detected, 80% to 90% appear once; the ten largest clones hold 4.9%. The CDR3 is 11 amino acids. Germline loops: CDR1 KGHSH, CDR2 LQKENI. Trimming removed 2 bases at V and 7 bases at J, with 6 bases between.

The receptor comes from a man in his forties with active or convalescent COVID-19. Sequencing input: peripheral blood. V is TRBV18 and J is TRBJ2-7, with D tentatively TRBD1 (5 bases). CDR3 sequence: CASSPSGEQYF. The CDR3 nucleotides are TGTGCCAGCTCACCATCAGGGGAGCAGTACTTC.